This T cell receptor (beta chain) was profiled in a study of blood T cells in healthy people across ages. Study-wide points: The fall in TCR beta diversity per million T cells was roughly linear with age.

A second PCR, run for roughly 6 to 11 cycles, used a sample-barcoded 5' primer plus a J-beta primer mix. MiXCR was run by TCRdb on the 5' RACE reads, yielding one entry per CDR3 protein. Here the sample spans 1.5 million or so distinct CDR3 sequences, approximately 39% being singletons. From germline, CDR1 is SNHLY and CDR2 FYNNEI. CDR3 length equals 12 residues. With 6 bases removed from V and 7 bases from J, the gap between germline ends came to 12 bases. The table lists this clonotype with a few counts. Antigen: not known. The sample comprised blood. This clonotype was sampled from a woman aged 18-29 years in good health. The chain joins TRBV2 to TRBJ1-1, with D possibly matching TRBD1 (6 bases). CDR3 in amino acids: CASRWGGFEAFF. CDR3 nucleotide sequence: TGTGCCAGCAGATGGGGGGGCTTTGAAGCTTTCTTT.